The 9 T cell receptor beta chains below all came from one sample that was sequenced in a study of regulatory T cells in long-lasting Graves disease. In building TCR beta libraries, iRepertoire HTBI primers were used together with Arm-PCR of CDR3 regions. A single record per CDR3 protein comes from TCRdb applying MiXCR to the multiplex PCR reads. The sample carries roughly 430,000 distinct CDR3 sequences, roughly 21% recorded once. Specified time point: persistent/refractory GD, antithyroid drugs over 5 years with positive TRAb. With RNA extracted from PBMCs as input, the TCR library was made. This specimen consisted of peripheral blood mononuclear cells (PBMCs), obtained when the disease was refractory, from a patient treated with antithyroid drugs. These receptors were collected from a female donor with Graves disease.

Notes on this clonotype: A much larger clonotype is one base distant, so this may be a read error. The rearrangement joins TRBV28 to TRBJ2-7; 7 positions agree with TRBD1. CDR3 length equals 15 residues. Germline loops: CDR1 MDHEN, CDR2 SYDVKM. The trim removed 5 bases at V and 0 bases at J, leaving 7 bases unmatched. The CDR3 DNA sequence: TGTGCCAGCAGTCCTTGGGCAGGGGGCTCCTACGAGCAGTACTTC. It encodes CASSPWAGGSYEQYF.

Points on this clonotype: A far larger clone differs by one base, so this is likely a read error. This chain connects TRBV28 to TRBJ1-1; no reliable D call. Germline values: CDR1 MDHEN, CDR2 SYDVKM. The CDR3 is 14 amino acids. The CDR3 DNA follows: TGTGCCAGCAGTTTAGGTTTTTTGAACACTGAAGCTCTCTTT. It specifies CASSLGFLNTEALF.

This clonotype was found many times. This sequence joins TRBV27 and TRBJ1-2; 12 nucleotides align to TRBD1. V lost 8 bases to trimming and J lost 4 bases; unmatched junction nucleotides: 8. This CDR3 has 15 amino acids. Per the germline V gene, CDR1 is MNHEY and CDR2 is SMNVEV (reference sequence). The CDR3 DNA follows: TGTGCCAGCGGACCGGGACAGGGGGCTTTCTATGGCTACACCTTC. This encodes CASGPGQGAFYGYTF.

The table lists this clonotype with a few counts. The rearrangement joins TRBV19 to TRBJ1-1; 7 bases match TRBD1. Trimming removed 2 bases from V and 3 bases from J; junction bases left unmatched: 9. CDR1 and CDR2 from the germline V gene are LNHDA and SQIVND (reference sequence). This CDR3 spans 16 amino acids. The CDR3 sequence is CASSIRTGTAYTEAFF. CDR3 nucleotides: TGTGCCAGTAGTATACGAACCGGGACAGCCTACACTGAAGCTTTCTTT.

Many counts were recorded for this clonotype. The chain links TRBV5-1 to TRBJ1-1, with D possibly being TRBD1 (5 bases). Trimming stripped 0 bases from V and 8 bases from J, with 11 bases between. The CDR3 covers 13 residues. Germline V gives CDR1 SGHRS, CDR2 YFSETQ. The chain's CDR3 is CASSLAGTPEAFF. In DNA form, the CDR3 reads TGCGCCAGCAGCTTGGCTGGGACCCCCGAAGCTTTCTTT.

This clonotype occurred many times. The V call is TRBV12-3 or TRBV12-4, the J call TRBJ2-7; TRBD2 might be the D (6 bases). The CDR3 runs to 15 residues. Deletions cut 5 bases from V and 0 bases from J, with 14 bases between. The CDR3 DNA reads as TGTGCCAGCAGTCCAGAAGCGGGTCCCTCCTACGAGCAGTACTTC. It yields the protein CASSPEAGPSYEQYF.

The gene calls are TRBV3-1 and TRBJ2-2; D perhaps matches TRBD2 (6 bases). Germline values: CDR1 LGHDT, CDR2 YNNKEL (reference sequence). The V end lost 4 bases, the J end lost 4 bases, and 10 bases lay between the germline ends. The CDR3 spans 14 residues. This CDR3 reads CASSPVAVTGELFF. The CDR3 DNA is TGTGCCAGCAGCCCCGTAGCGGTCACCGGGGAGCTGTTTTTT.

This clonotype was counted ten times or more. The chain recombines TRBV29-1 with TRBJ2-5, with 10 bases aligning to TRBD2. The CDR3 length is 16 residues. V shed 1 base, J shed 2 bases, and the junction held 7 bases outside the gene matches. CDR1 is SQVTM, CDR2 ANQGSEA, per germline. CDR3 amino acids: CSVEGTSGNKQETQYF. The DNA for the CDR3 is TGCAGCGTTGAAGGGACTAGCGGAAACAAACAAGAGACCCAGTACTTC.

This clonotype showed up many times. The chain uses TRBV12-3 or TRBV12-4 and TRBJ2-1, with D unclear. The CDR3 runs to 12 residues. Deletions cut 6 bases from V and 10 bases from J, with 13 bases between. The chain's CDR3 is CASSPIVYEQFF. CDR3 sequence (DNA): TGTGCCAGCAGCCCGATAGTATACGAGCAGTTCTTC.